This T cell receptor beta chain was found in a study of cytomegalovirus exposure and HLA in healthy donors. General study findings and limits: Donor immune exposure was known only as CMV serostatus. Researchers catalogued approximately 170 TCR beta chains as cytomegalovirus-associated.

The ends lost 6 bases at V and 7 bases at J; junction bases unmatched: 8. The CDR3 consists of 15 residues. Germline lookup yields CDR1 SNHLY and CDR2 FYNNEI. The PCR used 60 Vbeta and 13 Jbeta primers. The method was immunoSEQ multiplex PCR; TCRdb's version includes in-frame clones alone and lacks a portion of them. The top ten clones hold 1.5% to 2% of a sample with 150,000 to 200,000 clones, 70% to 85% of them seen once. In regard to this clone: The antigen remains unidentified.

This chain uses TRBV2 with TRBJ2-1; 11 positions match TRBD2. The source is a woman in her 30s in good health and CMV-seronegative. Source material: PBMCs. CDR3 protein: CASSVAGGLGNEQFF. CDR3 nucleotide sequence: TGTGCCAGCAGCGTAGCGGGAGGGCTAGGGAATGAGCAGTTCTTC.